This TCR beta chain originates from a study of cytomegalovirus exposure and HLA in healthy donors. Study outcomes and limitations: In vitro checks showed that a few CMV-associated chains really do target CMV antigens.

This CDR3 is built from 14 residues. Germline V gene lookup returns CDR1 MGHDK and CDR2 SYGVNS. Trimming cost V 6 bases and J 0 bases, with 9 bases left between them. Comment on this clone: Its cognate antigen is unknown.

PCR was performed using 60 Vbeta and 13 Jbeta primers. Generated by immunoSEQ multiplex PCR, the TCRdb table keeps only in-frame clones and is missing some. This sample's table reports fewer than 110,000 clones. The sample taken for sequencing was PBMCs. The clonotype was recovered from a middle-aged man in good health and CMV-seronegative. The chain links TRBV25-1 to TRBJ1-5; D is undetermined. CDR3 amino acids: CASSPQYSNQPQHF. DNA of the CDR3: TGTGCCAGCAGCCCACAGTATAGCAATCAGCCCCAGCATTTT.